The rows below give T cell receptor beta chains drawn from one sample of a study of blood T cell repertoires in COVID-19. The assay was immunoSEQ multiplex PCR, and TCRdb's table has in-frame clones only and misses some. The data hold 300,000 to 450,000 clones, with 80% to 90% observed a single time. What was sequenced was peripheral blood. The receptors derive from a woman aged 55-70 years with COVID-19, enrolled during active disease. Both conserved end residues are trimmed from each CDR3. Fields, in order: D gene, V gene, J gene, CDR3 protein. D genes are given only for firm matches.

>-|TRBV10-3|TRBJ2-7
AITGGMEREQY
>-|TRBV7-3|TRBJ1-1
ATSLLGPMNTEAF
>-|TRBV28|TRBJ1-5
ASSLSGGPNQPQH
>-|TRBV25-1|TRBJ2-7
ASSSGFGYEQY
>-|TRBV27|TRBJ1-2
ASSLSAGDHYGYT
>-|TRBV28|TRBJ1-1
ASSSGGMNTEAF
>-|TRBV14|TRBJ2-6
ASSQVLRSSGANVLT
>-|TRBV15|TRBJ2-4
ATSRGVGEGINIQY
>TRBD2|TRBV5-1|TRBJ2-7
ASTVAGGLYEQY
>-|TRBV7-3|TRBJ2-5
ASSLRHREGETQY
>TRBD1|TRBV7-3|TRBJ1-1
ASSRSTGAGTEAF
>-|TRBV28|TRBJ1-5
ASSFAQNQPQH
>-|TRBV5-1|TRBJ1-1
ASSLAGSTEAF
>TRBD1|TRBV10-2|TRBJ2-5
ASGHRGPGETQY
>-|TRBV9|TRBJ1-1
ASSARQDTEAF
>-|TRBV15|TRBJ2-3
ATSPEPVDTQY
>TRBD1|TRBV5-6|TRBJ1-2
ASSVTGTARYGYT
>TRBD1|TRBV5-8|TRBJ1-5
ASSSLQGVGNQPQH
>TRBD2|TRBV7-3|TRBJ2-5
ASSLAGGRGETQY
>-|TRBV4-2|TRBJ1-1
ASSQDGGHNTEAF
>TRBD1|TRBV5-1|TRBJ2-2
ASSLVGGVSGELF
>-|TRBV6-5|TRBJ1-2
ASSYTGNRNYGYT
>-|TRBV24-1|TRBJ1-6
ATSDVTGPLH
>-|TRBV11-2|TRBJ1-5
ASSSTRGKNQPQH
>TRBD2|TRBV7-3|TRBJ2-1
ASSLYRGGNNEQF
>TRBD1|TRBV5-1|TRBJ2-3
ASSIGQGYRTDTQY
>TRBD1|TRBV19|TRBJ1-1
ASSRGQGHSGTEAF
>TRBD1|TRBV5-1|TRBJ1-2
ASRTGSNYGYT
>-|TRBV5-1|TRBJ2-3
ATSSPPTDTQY
>TRBD1|TRBV30|TRBJ2-7
AWSEGQGVRYEQY
>TRBD2|TRBV18|TRBJ2-3
ASSLLAGGTDTQY